This TCR beta chain was sequenced during a study of response to subunit inactivated influenza vaccine. This clonotype appeared many times. Its antigen is not identified. This CDR3 has 11 amino acids. V was cut by 5 bases and J by 8 bases, with 7 bases left in between. Germline CDR1 is DFQATT and CDR2 is SNEGSKA (reference sequence). Each CDR3 protein gets one entry after TCRdb re-called the RT-PCR reads with MiXCR. The sample contains 500,000 to 650,000 distinct CDR3 sequences, about 8% of which appear only once. The study's findings and limits: The authors suggested that every seasonal influenza vaccination recruits few new T cells.

The sample consisted of PBMCs from blood, taken less than 30 months after vaccination. V and J are TRBV20-1 and TRBJ1-6, with D perhaps TRBD1 (5 bases). This receptor was identified in a man aged 50 to 75 who received an inactivated influenza vaccine. CDR3 bases: TGCAGTGCTGGGACCTATTCACCCCTCCACTTT. Protein: CSAGTYSPLHF.